A selection of T cell receptor beta chains follows, all from one sample in a study of blood T cell repertoires in COVID-19. Method: immunoSEQ multiplex PCR; TCRdb's copy keeps in-frame clones and lacks some. The sample yields under 200,000 clones, 88% seen once. Sequencing was performed on peripheral blood. Receptors originate from a man aged 55 to 69 with acute or convalescent COVID-19. Both conserved end residues are part of each CDR3. Fields, in order: V gene, D gene, clone size, J gene, CDR3 DNA, CDR3 protein. A D gene is named only where the DNA matches it firmly. Size is stated for part of the rows, as once, few or many counts, or as a class when the clone is expanded.

V: TRBV6-5
D: NA
size: NA
J: TRBJ1-4
DNA: TGTGCCAGCAGACCTGACATCCTCAATGAAAAACTGTTTTTT
CDR3: CASRPDILNEKLFF

V: TRBV28
D: NA
size: few
J: TRBJ1-1
DNA: TGTGCCAGCAGTTTTAAGGGGCCGAACACTGAAGCTTTCTTT
CDR3: CASSFKGPNTEAFF

V: TRBV9
D: NA
size: NA
J: TRBJ2-5
DNA: TGTGCCAGCAGCAACAGGGTCGGGGAGACCCAGTACTTC
CDR3: CASSNRVGETQYF

V: TRBV2
D: NA
size: NA
J: TRBJ1-6
DNA: TGTGCCAGCAGAAGGGAGAGTAATTCACCCCTCCACTTT
CDR3: CASRRESNSPLHF

V: TRBV5-8
D: NA
size: NA
J: TRBJ1-5
DNA: TGTGCCAGCAGCACTAAAGGACAGATCAATCAGCCCCAGCATTTT
CDR3: CASSTKGQINQPQHF

V: TRBV6-4
D: TRBD1
size: NA
J: TRBJ1-5
DNA: TGTGCCAGCAGGGGGACAGAGTATAGCAATCAGCCCCAGCATTTT
CDR3: CASRGTEYSNQPQHF

V: TRBV6-6
D: NA
size: NA
J: TRBJ1-5
DNA: TGTGCCAGCAGTCCCCGACAGGTTCTCAATCAGCCCCAGCATTTT
CDR3: CASSPRQVLNQPQHF

V: TRBV6-4
D: NA
size: NA
J: TRBJ1-1
DNA: TGTGCCAGCAGCGGAGGGCGGGGCACTGAAGCTTTCTTT
CDR3: CASSGGRGTEAFF

V: TRBV10-3
D: NA
size: NA
J: TRBJ1-1
DNA: TGTGCCATCAGACAAGTCGGGGGGTCCACTGAAGCTTTCTTT
CDR3: CAIRQVGGSTEAFF

V: TRBV30
D: NA
size: NA
J: TRBJ1-1
DNA: TGTGCCTTTAACCGGGGGGCGGAGAACACTGAAGCTTTCTTT
CDR3: CAFNRGAENTEAFF

V: TRBV4-3
D: NA
size: NA
J: TRBJ2-1
DNA: TGCGCCAGCAGCCAACAGGGGAATGAGCAGTTCTTC
CDR3: CASSQQGNEQFF

V: TRBV6-1
D: TRBD1
size: NA
J: TRBJ1-1
DNA: TGTGCCAGCAGCGATACCGACAGGGGCCACACTGAAGCTTTCTTT
CDR3: CASSDTDRGHTEAFF